The 19 T cell receptor beta chains below all came from one sample that was sequenced in a study of blood T cell dynamics during melanoma immunotherapy. Profiling relied on immunoSEQ multiplex PCR, and the TCRdb table lists in-frame clones only, not all of them. The sample holds tens of thousands of clones, roughly 90% seen once. Time point described: pre-treatment baseline. Here the sequenced sample was blood, taken from a patient treated with checkpoint blockade. The receptors stem from a human donor with melanoma.

This rearrangement joins TRBV15 to TRBJ2-1; 8 bases align to TRBD1. From germline, CDR1 is LNHNV and CDR2 YYDKDF (reference sequence). With 4 bases clipped from V and 4 bases from J, the junction kept 18 bases outside the gene matches. The CDR3 covers 19 residues. The DNA of the CDR3 is TGTGCCACCAGCATCGGGACAGGCGTTCGGCGCCACAATTACAATGAGCAGTTCTTC. This codes for CATSIGTGVRRHNYNEQFF. Full variable domain (missing parts from reference TRBV15 and TRBJ2-1): DAMVIQNPRYQVTQFGKPVTLSCSQTLNHNVMYWYQQKSSQAPKLLFHYYDKDFNNEADTPDNFQSRRPNTSFCFLDIRSPGLGDTAMYLCATSIGTGVRRHNYNEQFFGPGTRLTVL.

A single count supports this clone. The chain carries TRBV30 and TRBJ1-1; D is perhaps TRBD1 (5 bases). V was cut by 7 bases and J by 1 base, with 13 bases left in between. CDR1 and CDR2 (germline): GTSNPN, SVGIG (reference sequence). The CDR3 consists of 13 residues. CDR3 sequence reads: CASLGQTNTEAFF. Written as DNA, the CDR3 is TGTGCCTCTCTGGGGCAGACGAACACTGAAGCTTTCTTT. The variable domain in full, completed from reference TRBV30 and TRBJ1-1, reads SQTIHQWPATLVQPVGSPLSLECTVEGTSNPNLYWYRQAAGRGLQLLFYSVGIGQISSEVPQNLSASRPQDRQFILSSKKLLLSDSGFYLCASLGQTNTEAFFGQGTRLTVV.

This clone was recorded a few times. V usage is TRBV18 and J usage is TRBJ1-2, with D possibly being TRBD1 (5 bases). This CDR3 is 17 amino acids long. Trimming took 0 bases from V and 2 from J, leaving 16 bases between them. Per the germline V gene, CDR1 is KGHSH and CDR2 is LQKENI. For the CDR3, the DNA is TGTGCCAGCTCACCACCCCAAGAGGGGCGCAGGAACTATGGCTACACCTTC. It is translated as CASSPPQEGRRNYGYTF.

The rearrangement links TRBV30 to TRBJ2-7; TRBD1 agrees at 7 bases. Germline loops: CDR1 GTSNPN, CDR2 SVGIG (reference sequence). The CDR3 is made up of 12 amino acids. J lost 7 bases, V lost 1 base, and 4 bases had no gene match. CDR3 protein: CAWSGTGEEQYF. CDR3 nucleotides: TGTGCCTGGAGTGGGACAGGCGAAGAGCAGTACTTC.

The chain employs TRBV7-3 and TRBJ2-3; 7 bases fit TRBD2. This CDR3 is built from 15 residues. The V and J ends lost 5 bases and 0 bases, in that order; junction bases with no gene match: 5. The germline V gene has CDR1 SGHTA and CDR2 FQGTGA. The DNA for the CDR3 is TGTGCCAGCAGCCAAGGACTAGGGAGCACAGATACGCAGTATTTT. Protein sequence: CASSQGLGSTDTQYF.

The CDR3 DNA follows: TGCGCCAGCAGCTTGGTGACTACGAACACCGGGGAGCTGTTTTTT. Translating it yields CASSLVTTNTGELFF. V is TRBV5-1 and J is TRBJ2-2; weak D call: TRBD2 (5 bases). Germline lookup yields CDR1 SGHRS and CDR2 YFSETQ. This CDR3 spans 15 amino acids. V lost 0 bases and J lost 0, with 6 bases in between.

The chain has TRBV5-1 and TRBJ1-1, with a weak D call TRBD1 (5 bases). The germline CDR1 and CDR2 sequences are SGHRS and YFSETQ. Trimming took 3 bases from V and 1 from J, leaving 13 bases between them. CDR3 length: 15 amino acids. The CDR3: CASSSAAGSNTEAFF. CDR3 nucleotides: TGCGCCAGCAGCTCGGCCGCAGGGTCGAACACTGAAGCTTTCTTT.

This clone appeared once. The chain carries TRBV5-1 and TRBJ2-3, with D hard to call. CDR3 length equals 15 residues. Germline V gene data show CDR1 as SGHRS and CDR2 as YFSETQ. With 10 bases removed from V and 6 bases from J, the gap between germline ends came to 24 bases. CDR3 loop: CASRNDLGVLDTQYF. CDR3 coding DNA: TGCGCCTCCCGGAATGACCTAGGTGTTTTGGATACGCAGTATTTT.

V usage is TRBV6-1 and J usage is TRBJ2-7; 9 nucleotides agree with TRBD1. With V trimmed by 2 bases and J by 0 bases, 8 bases remained unmatched. Germline assignment: CDR1 MNHNS and CDR2 SASEGT. The CDR3 is 17 amino acids. The CDR3 bases are TGTGCCAGCAGTGAATTCGGTCCGGGACAGGGCTCCTACGAGCAGTACTTC. This sequence encodes CASSEFGPGQGSYEQYF.

The chain links TRBV6-6 to TRBJ2-3, with 10 bases matching TRBD2. The CDR3 has 14 residues. Germline V lookup: CDR1 MNHNY, CDR2 SVGAGI (reference sequence). The J segment lost 6 bases and the V segment lost 5 bases, leaving 5 bases of the junction unmatched. In nucleotides, the CDR3 is TGTGCCAGCAGTACTAGCGGGGATACGGATACGCAGTATTTT. Protein sequence: CASSTSGDTDTQYF.

This rearrangement joins TRBV7-3 to TRBJ1-5, with D possibly being TRBD1 (5 bases). Trimming took off 6 bases at V and 3 bases at J, with 9 bases between the two ends. The germline gives CDR1 SGHTA, CDR2 FQGTGA. The CDR3 spans 13 residues. This CDR3 is CASSRGYNQPQHF. The CDR3 DNA follows: TGTGCCAGCAGTCGGGGGTACAATCAGCCCCAGCATTTT.

The J gene is TRBJ2-7, the V gene TRBV28; D is uncertain. Trimming shortened V by 1 base and J by 0 bases, and 4 bases separated the two germline ends. CDR1 and CDR2 (germline): MDHEN, SYDVKM. This CDR3 contains 13 residues. The CDR3 spells CASSLSISYEQYF. In DNA, the CDR3 is TGTGCCAGCAGTTTATCCATCTCCTACGAGCAGTACTTC.

This chain links TRBV18 with TRBJ1-1; D call uncertain. Deletions cut 4 bases from V and 1 base from J, with 4 bases between. This CDR3 has 12 amino acids. Germline CDR1 reads KGHSH; CDR2 reads LQKENI. The CDR3 nucleotides are TGTGCCAGCTCACACCCGAACACTGAAGCTTTCTTT. Translation: CASSHPNTEAFF.

The chain uses TRBV2 and TRBJ2-3, with 12 positions matching TRBD1. The length of the CDR3 is 14 residues. Trimming cost V 9 bases and J 3 bases; bases outside gene matches: 4. Germline-derived CDR1 and CDR2 are SNHLY and FYNNEI. The CDR3 DNA reads TGTGCCAGGGGACAGGGGGCGCAGACAGATACGCAGTATTTT. Encoded protein: CARGQGAQTDTQYF.

This chain connects TRBV5-1 to TRBJ1-1; D is perhaps TRBD1 (6 bases). The CDR3 has 14 residues. Trimming pared 2 bases from V and 1 base from J, leaving 9 bases between. CDR1 is SGHRS, CDR2 YFSETQ, per germline. CDR3 protein: CASSLQGTNTEAFF. The CDR3 nucleotides read TGCGCCAGCAGCTTACAGGGAACGAACACTGAAGCTTTCTTT.

The chain uses TRBV7-2 and TRBJ1-3; the D is unclear. Per the germline V gene, CDR1 is SGHTA and CDR2 is FQGNSA. The CDR3 spans 15 residues. V lost 1 base to trimming and J lost 3 bases, with 10 bases between them. This CDR3 is CASSLGSSIGNTIYF. For the CDR3, the DNA is TGTGCCAGCAGCTTAGGGAGTTCAATTGGAAACACCATATATTTT.

This chain joins TRBV6-1 and TRBJ2-2, with D uncertain. CDR1 and CDR2 (germline): MNHNS, SASEGT. The CDR3 is made up of 13 amino acids. Trimming pared 2 bases from V and 3 bases from J, leaving 4 bases between. In DNA form, the CDR3 reads TGTGCCAGCAGTGAAACGGACACCGGGGAGCTGTTTTTT. Amino acid sequence: CASSETDTGELFF.

The chain recombines TRBV10-1 with TRBJ2-1; D not certain. Trimming took 0 bases from V and 8 from J, leaving 8 bases between them. The CDR3 consists of 13 residues. Germline CDR1 and CDR2: WNHNN and SYGVQD (reference sequence). This chain's CDR3 is CASSESPVHEQFF. The CDR3 DNA reads TGCGCCAGCAGTGAGTCCCCGGTCCATGAGCAGTTCTTC.

The CDR3 nucleotides are TGTGCCAGCAGCTTAGCGGGAGTGACCTACAATGAGCAGTTCTTC. Its protein is CASSLAGVTYNEQFF. The chain carries TRBV11-3 and TRBJ2-1, with a weak D call TRBD2 (6 bases). The V end was cut by 1 base, the J end by 2 bases, with 9 bases between. Germline CDR1 SGHNT, CDR2 YENEEA. The CDR3 length is 15 residues.